The 13 T cell receptor beta chains given below trace back to one sample, sequenced in a study of T-cell reconstitution after alpha-beta-depleted transplantation in children. During its preparation, the TCRbeta library received unique molecular identifiers. TCRdb fed the PCR reads into MiXCR, producing one record per CDR3 protein. The sample has about 640,000 distinct CDR3 sequences, 10% to 15% seen once; the top ten hold around 2.2%. The specimen was PBMCs, mostly from graft donor cells, collected 360 days after TCRalphabeta/CD19-depleted stem cell transplant. The receptors shown here come from a male patient younger than 18 who had a stem cell transplant for acute myeloid leukemia, so the T cells may come from the graft donor.

This clonotype showed up just a few times. The V gene is TRBV6-2 or TRBV6-3, the J gene TRBJ2-7; possibly TRBD1 or TRBD2 for D (5 bases each). This CDR3 is built from 12 residues. V dropped 5 bases and J dropped 13 bases, with 18 bases sitting between them. From germline, CDR1 is MNHEY and CDR2 SVGEGT. CDR3 bases: TGTGCCAGCAGTGGTTCCGGGACGAACTTATACTTC. Translation: CASSGSGTNLYF.

This clonotype showed up just a few times. J is TRBJ2-7 and V is TRBV18; D perhaps matches TRBD1 (6 bases). CDR1 and CDR2 (germline): KGHSH, LQKENI. The V end lost 2 bases, the J end lost 7 bases, and 9 bases lay between the germline ends. This CDR3 has 12 amino acids. CDR3: CASSPGQSEQYF. The DNA of the CDR3 is TGTGCCAGCTCACCAGGACAGTCAGAGCAGTACTTC.

J is TRBJ2-5 and V is TRBV7-6; TRBD2 aligns across 8 bases. Germline V gene lookup returns CDR1 SGHVS and CDR2 FNYEAQ. The CDR3 is made up of 19 amino acids. V trimming: 2 bases; J trimming: 2 bases; junction bases outside the gene matches: 16. CDR3 region: CASSLRVRSSGNHQETQYF. The DNA of the CDR3 is TGTGCCAGCAGCTTAAGGGTGCGGAGTAGCGGGAACCATCAAGAGACCCAGTACTTC.

This clonotype occurred many times. J is TRBJ2-3 and V is TRBV12-3 or TRBV12-4; weak D call: TRBD2 (6 bases). V dropped 6 bases and J dropped 2 bases, with 12 bases sitting between them. The CDR3 contains 14 residues. The chain's CDR3 is CASRRGLTTDTQYF. DNA of the CDR3: TGTGCCAGCAGACGGGGACTTACCACAGATACGCAGTATTTT.

This clonotype showed up many times. The chain combines TRBV5-6 with TRBJ2-5, with a tentative D call TRBD2 (5 bases). Germline V CDR1 and CDR2: SGHDT, YYEEEE. The CDR3 runs to 14 residues. Trimming left V 0 bases short and J 5 bases short, with 11 bases between. The CDR3 DNA reads as TGTGCCAGCAGCTTGGGGACTGGGGTGGAGACCCAGTACTTC. Translated: CASSLGTGVETQYF.

This clonotype was detected many times. J is TRBJ1-5 and V is TRBV28; D may be TRBD1 (6 bases). Trimming pared 5 bases from V and 4 bases from J, leaving 12 bases between. In germline, CDR1 is MDHEN, CDR2 SYDVKM. The CDR3 sequence is 14 residues long. CDR3 amino acids: CASSSDRKNQPQHF. For the CDR3, the DNA is TGTGCCAGCAGTAGTGACAGGAAAAATCAGCCCCAGCATTTT.

This rearrangement joins TRBV7-9 to TRBJ2-7; weak D call: TRBD2 (6 bases). V dropped 8 bases and J dropped 7 bases, with 15 bases sitting between them. The V gene's germline CDR1 is SEHNR and CDR2 FQNEAQ (reference sequence). This CDR3 is 12 amino acids long. CDR3 residues: CASGGGVGEQYF. The CDR3 DNA reads as TGTGCCAGCGGAGGCGGGGTCGGGGAGCAGTACTTC.

V gene TRBV20-1 combines with J gene TRBJ2-1; 8 positions agree with TRBD2. The CDR3 consists of 17 residues. Trimming took 0 bases from V and 4 from J; bases not matched to a gene: 11. Germline V lookup: CDR1 DFQATT, CDR2 SNEGSKA (reference sequence). The CDR3 spells CSARDPLGAGAYNEQFF. The CDR3 nucleotides are TGCAGTGCTAGAGACCCTCTGGGAGCGGGAGCGTACAATGAGCAGTTCTTC.

V and J are TRBV7-1 and TRBJ2-2, with 16 bases matching TRBD2. TRBV7-1 is an ORF; its function is uncertain. CDR3 length equals 21 residues. The V gene end was trimmed by 2 bases and the J gene end by 5 bases; junction bases not matched to a gene: 14. The CDR3, as DNA: TGTGCCAGCAGCTCATTGAAGCCGGGACTAGCGGGAGGGCCGAGGACCGGGGAGCTGTTTTTT. It yields the protein CASSSLKPGLAGGPRTGELFF.

Only a few counts were recorded for this clonotype. V is TRBV2 and J is TRBJ2-1; 9 nucleotides align to TRBD1. J lost 7 bases, V lost 9 bases, and 13 bases had no gene match. Per germline, CDR1 SNHLY and CDR2 FYNNEI. The CDR3 spans 15 residues. The CDR3 spells CAREFRDRVLNEQFF. The CDR3, as DNA: TGTGCCAGGGAATTCCGGGACAGGGTATTGAATGAGCAGTTCTTC.

This clonotype has a count of ten or more. The chain couples TRBV6-4 to TRBJ2-1; 8 bases are shared with TRBD1. V lost 2 bases to trimming and J lost 6 bases; unmatched junction nucleotides: 15. This CDR3 spans 18 amino acids. From germline, CDR1 is MRHNA and CDR2 SNTAGT. CDR3: CASSDTPDDRGAGNEQFF. CDR3 DNA: TGTGCCAGCAGTGACACCCCCGACGACAGGGGCGCAGGCAATGAGCAGTTCTTC.

This clonotype was picked up many times. This chain uses TRBV20-1 with TRBJ2-7, with a possible D match to TRBD1 (6 bases). The CDR3 is made up of 12 amino acids. V shed 5 bases and J shed 2 bases, with 10 bases lying between them. The germline V gene has CDR1 DFQATT and CDR2 SNEGSKA (reference sequence). As DNA, the CDR3 is TGCAGTGCTCCCGACAGGACCTACGAGCAGTACTTC. This codes for CSAPDRTYEQYF.

The gene calls are TRBV9 and TRBJ2-1; 7 bases align to TRBD2. V lost 0 bases to trimming and J lost 4 bases; unmatched junction nucleotides: 10. Looked up from germline, CDR1 is SGDLS and CDR2 is YYNGEE. The CDR3 extends over 17 amino acids. The CDR3 protein is CASSVGSTSFGYNEQFF. The CDR3 region has the DNA TGTGCCAGCAGCGTAGGGTCGACTAGCTTCGGATACAATGAGCAGTTCTTC.